The T cell receptor (beta chain) described here comes from a study of blood T cell repertoires in COVID-19. Across the whole study: Whether acute or convalescent, the COVID-19 samples came from the United States, Italy and Spain.

This clone was recorded only once. Per the study methods: Using reference gene primer amplification, nucleated cell counts were estimated. Using immunoSEQ multiplex PCR, the repertoire was profiled, and TCRdb retains in-frame clones only, with some absent. The DNA was the basis for D and trimming; V, J and clone size are from that table. The table shows 45,000 to 65,000 clones, with about 88% occurring only once. There are 15 residues in the CDR3. V gave up 5 bases and J gave up 5 bases, with 17 bases separating them. From germline, CDR1 is SEHNR and CDR2 FQNEAQ (reference sequence). The chain employs TRBV7-9 and TRBJ2-3, with a possible D match to TRBD2 (5 bases). This receptor was obtained from a human donor in a cohort sampled during active COVID-19. Material for sequencing was peripheral blood. CDR3 loop: CASSLGARPGDTQYF. In DNA form, the CDR3 reads TGTGCCAGCAGCCTGGGAGCCCGGCCTGGAGATACGCAGTATTTT. Drawing the rest from reference TRBV7-9 and TRBJ2-3, the complete variable domain is DTGVSQNPRHKITKRGQNVTFRCDPISEHNRLYWYRQTLGQGPEFLTYFQNEAQLEKSRLLSDRFSAERPKGSFSTLEIQRTEQGDSAMYLCASSLGARPGDTQYFGPGTRLTVL.